This is a list of T cell receptor beta chains from one sample in a study of blood T cell repertoires in COVID-19. The method was immunoSEQ multiplex PCR; TCRdb's version includes in-frame clones alone and lacks a portion of them. There are 250,000 to 350,000 clones in the sample; roughly 90% occur only once, and roughly an eighth lies in the top ten. The sample was peripheral blood. Source of these receptors: a woman in her sixties with acute or convalescent COVID-19. The CDR3 runs from the conserved cysteine through the conserved F or W. A D gene is named only where the DNA matches it firmly. Part of the rows lack a size; the others show once, few, many or a class for expanded clones.

abundance	d_gene	v_gene	j_gene	CDR3nt	CDR3aa
NA	NA	TRBV3-1/TRBV3-2	TRBJ1-1	TGTGCCAGCAGCCAGGGCACATCGTGGACTGAAGCTTTCTTT	CASSQGTSWTEAFF
NA	NA	TRBV5-4	TRBJ2-3	TGTGCCAGCAGCAGGGGTCCGCCGGACTATCCTCCAGATACGCAGTATTTT	CASSRGPPDYPPDTQYF
NA	TRBD1	TRBV4-1	TRBJ1-5	TGCGCCAGCAGCCACACGAGGTCCAGGGGGGTCAATCAGCCCCAGCATTTT	CASSHTRSRGVNQPQHF
NA	TRBD1	TRBV27	TRBJ1-1	TGTGCCAGCAGTTCCGCCGGGACAGGGACCCCTGAAGCTTTCTTT	CASSSAGTGTPEAFF
NA	TRBD1	TRBV18	TRBJ1-2	TGTGCCAGCTCACCGGGACAGGGAAACTATGGCTACACCTTC	CASSPGQGNYGYTF
NA	TRBD1	TRBV12-3/TRBV12-4	TRBJ2-1	TGTGCCAGCAGTCCAACAGGGGCGCAGTTCTTC	CASSPTGAQFF
NA	NA	TRBV7-2	TRBJ2-1	TGTGCCAGCAGCTTTATTGGAGCTGAGCAGTTCTTC	CASSFIGAEQFF
NA	NA	TRBV6-2/TRBV6-3	TRBJ1-4	TGTGCCAGCGGCCAGATTCTCAGGAATGAAAAACTGTTTTTT	CASGQILRNEKLFF
NA	TRBD1	TRBV29-1	TRBJ1-5	TGCAGCGCCGGGACAGGGGGCGCAGGCAATCAGCCCCAGCATTTT	CSAGTGGAGNQPQHF
NA	NA	TRBV6-2/TRBV6-3	TRBJ1-1	TGTGCCAGCAGTCCCCTCGTGGGGGGAATCGGGAACACTGAAGCTTTCTTT	CASSPLVGGIGNTEAFF
NA	TRBD2	TRBV30	TRBJ2-1	TGTGCCTGGAGTGTCGGGAGCGGGGCCGGTGAGCAGTTCTTC	CAWSVGSGAGEQFF
once	NA	TRBV2	TRBJ1-5	TGTGCCAGCAGTGGTCCGGGGGGAGTCAATCAGCCCCAGCATTTT	CASSGPGGVNQPQHF
NA	TRBD2	TRBV3-1/TRBV3-2	TRBJ2-1	TGTGCCAGCAGCCAAGGGCTAGCGGGGGCCCACTCCTACAATGAGCAGTTCTTC	CASSQGLAGAHSYNEQFF
NA	TRBD1	TRBV27	TRBJ1-2	TGTGCCAGCAGTTCCAGGACAGGGATAACCAACTATGGCTACACCTTC	CASSSRTGITNYGYTF
NA	TRBD2	TRBV14	TRBJ2-5	TGTGCCAGCAGCCAAGGCGGGACTAGCGGGAGGGAGACCCAGTACTTC	CASSQGGTSGRETQYF
NA	NA	TRBV25-1	TRBJ1-1	TGTGCCAGCAGTGTCTTGGACAGCCTCATGAACACTGAAGCTTTCTTT	CASSVLDSLMNTEAFF
few	TRBD1	TRBV4-1	TRBJ1-1	TGCGCCAGCAGACAGGGGGTTAACACTGAAGCTTTCTTT	CASRQGVNTEAFF
once	TRBD2	TRBV9	TRBJ2-1	TGTGCCAGCAGCCCCCGCCTAGCGGGGGTCACCTCCTACAATGAGCAGTTCTTC	CASSPRLAGVTSYNEQFF
NA	TRBD2	TRBV9	TRBJ2-5	TGTGCCAGCAGCGCCCTAGCGGGAGGGCAAGAGACCCAGTACTTC	CASSALAGGQETQYF
NA	TRBD2	TRBV5-1	TRBJ2-1	TGCGCCAGCAGCTTGGCCACGAGCGGGGGCCTTTACGGTGAGCAGTTCTTC	CASSLATSGGLYGEQFF
NA	TRBD2	TRBV7-2	TRBJ2-5	TGTGCCAGCAGCTTAGTAGTTCAGCGGGGTCAAGAGACCCAGTACTTC	CASSLVVQRGQETQYF
few	NA	TRBV30	TRBJ1-1	TGTGCCTGGAGTCGGGTGACTGAAGCTTTCTTT	CAWSRVTEAFF
NA	TRBD1	TRBV28	TRBJ2-7	TGTGCCAGCAGTTCCGGCGGACAGGCAATCTACGAGCAGTACTTC	CASSSGGQAIYEQYF
NA	NA	TRBV12-3/TRBV12-4	TRBJ1-1	TGTGCCAGCAGTTTTGAGAGGGTCGGAGCTTTCTTT	CASSFERVGAFF
NA	NA	TRBV5-5	TRBJ2-7	TGTGCCAGCAGCCCGAACAACTACGAGCAGTACTTC	CASSPNNYEQYF
NA	NA	TRBV27	TRBJ1-5	TGTGCCAGCAGTTTAGCAGGGGAAGATCAGCCCCAGCATTTT	CASSLAGEDQPQHF
NA	TRBD1	TRBV19	TRBJ2-3	TGTGCCAGTTCTCCTCAGGGGGCAGATACGCAGTATTTT	CASSPQGADTQYF
NA	NA	TRBV3-1/TRBV3-2	TRBJ1-6	TGTGCCAGCAGCCAACCAGGCTCCTATAATTCACCCCTCCACTTT	CASSQPGSYNSPLHF
NA	TRBD1	TRBV6-1	TRBJ1-5	TGTGCCAGCAGTGAAGGTAACAGGGGGTATAATCAGCCCCAGCATTTT	CASSEGNRGYNQPQHF
NA	TRBD1	TRBV27	TRBJ2-7	TGTGCCAGCATTTTTGGGCCGGGACAGGGGTACTTC	CASIFGPGQGYF
NA	NA	TRBV2	TRBJ2-2	TGTGCCAGCAGTGAAGAATTCCGATCTACGAACACCGGGGAGCTGTTTTTT	CASSEEFRSTNTGELFF
NA	TRBD2	TRBV29-1	TRBJ2-7	TGCAGCGTCTCCGGGACTAGCGGGAGATGGTACGAGCAGTACTTC	CSVSGTSGRWYEQYF
NA	NA	TRBV11-2	TRBJ1-3	TGTGCCAGCAGACGGGTCTCTGGAAACACCATATATTTT	CASRRVSGNTIYF
NA	NA	TRBV14	TRBJ2-1	TGTGCCAGCAGCCTACCACACGGGGTCTCCTACAATGAGCAGTTCTTC	CASSLPHGVSYNEQFF
NA	NA	TRBV9	TRBJ2-7	TGTGCCAGCAGCGCCGGGACTCCCCTCGAGCAGTACTTC	CASSAGTPLEQYF
NA	TRBD1	TRBV2	TRBJ1-6	TGTGCCAGCAGTTCACGGACAGGGATGAATTCACCCCTCCACTTT	CASSSRTGMNSPLHF
NA	NA	TRBV12-3/TRBV12-4	TRBJ1-1	TGTGCCACCGCGGGGGCAACTGAAGCTTTCTTT	CATAGATEAFF
NA	NA	TRBV9	TRBJ2-7	TGTGCCAGCAGCGGAGGGAGCGGGTTTAGCTCCTACGAGCAGTACTTC	CASSGGSGFSSYEQYF
NA	TRBD1	TRBV27	TRBJ2-5	TGTGCCAGGTGGTCGGGACAGAGCTTTGGGGAGACCCAGTACTTC	CARWSGQSFGETQYF
NA	NA	TRBV3-1/TRBV3-2	TRBJ1-1	TGTGCCAGCAGCCACTCTTTGACAGGGAACACTGAAGCTTTCTTT	CASSHSLTGNTEAFF
NA	NA	TRBV5-4	TRBJ1-1	TGTGCCAGCAGCGCGCCACCGAATCCATCGAGGAACACTGAAGCTTTCTTT	CASSAPPNPSRNTEAFF
NA	TRBD1	TRBV2	TRBJ1-6	TGTGCCAGCAGTCCTCAACTCGGGACAGAGAACTCACCCCTCCACTTT	CASSPQLGTENSPLHF
NA	NA	TRBV18	TRBJ2-6	TGTGCCAGCTCACCACTAGGACTCGCCAGCTCTGGGGCCAACGTCCTGACTTTC	CASSPLGLASSGANVLTF
NA	NA	TRBV4-2	TRBJ2-5	TGTGCCAGCAGCCAAGGGTGGACAAATCAAGAGACCCAGTACTTC	CASSQGWTNQETQYF
NA	TRBD2	TRBV7-6	TRBJ2-5	TGTGCCAGCAGCTTAGGGCTAGCGGGAGGACGGTACCAAGAGACCCAGTACTTC	CASSLGLAGGRYQETQYF
NA	NA	TRBV6-5	TRBJ2-7	TGTGCCAGCAGTTCCCAGGAGGGTTCCTACGAGCAGTACTTC	CASSSQEGSYEQYF
once	NA	TRBV6-5	TRBJ1-2	TGTGCCAGCAGTTACCTGACAGGCCAACGATACACCTTC	CASSYLTGQRYTF